The 30 T cell receptor beta chains in this list originate from one sample, sequenced in a study of CD8 T cells in ankylosing spondylitis. TCRdb recomputed calls from the 5' RACE reads with MiXCR, one row per CDR3 protein. Of 150,000 or so distinct CDR3 sequences listed, just over 9.5% are singletons. Input material: blood, either unsorted or a sorted T cell fraction (not recorded which). The receptors come from a female donor with ankylosing spondylitis or in good health (not recorded which).

This chain connects TRBV4-3 to TRBJ2-2; 7 bases fit TRBD2. The trim removed 0 bases at V and 5 bases at J, leaving 3 bases unmatched. The germline gives CDR1 LGHNA, CDR2 YSLEER. CDR3 length: 15 amino acids. The CDR3: CASSQEGEGTGELFF. The CDR3 nucleotides read TGCGCCAGCAGCCAAGAGGGGGAGGGAACCGGGGAGCTGTTTTTT.

This clonotype was seen a handful of times. The chain links TRBV15 to TRBJ1-2; TRBD1 is a possible D gene (6 bases). The CDR3 has 14 residues. The germline V gene has CDR1 LNHNV and CDR2 YYDKDF (reference sequence). Trimming pared 3 bases from V and 5 bases from J, leaving 13 bases between. The DNA of the CDR3 is TGTGCCACCAGCAGTGAACAGGGATGGTATGGCTACACCTTC. Amino acid sequence: CATSSEQGWYGYTF. Full variable domain (remainder filled in from reference TRBV15 and TRBJ1-2): DAMVIQNPRYQVTQFGKPVTLSCSQTLNHNVMYWYQQKSSQAPKLLFHYYDKDFNNEADTPDNFQSRRPNTSFCFLDIRSPGLGDTAMYLCATSSEQGWYGYTFGSGTRLTVV.

This clonotype was seen at least ten times. The gene calls are TRBV7-2 and TRBJ2-1, with D maybe TRBD2 (5 bases). V was clipped by 5 bases and J by 2 bases, with 10 bases between them. The CDR3 runs 14 residues. Germline V lookup: CDR1 SGHTA, CDR2 FQGNSA. The CDR3 spells CASSPRRAYNEQFF. CDR3 coding DNA: TGTGCCAGCAGCCCCCGGCGGGCCTACAATGAGCAGTTCTTC.

In this sample, this clonotype turned up many times. The chain is built from TRBV7-2 and TRBJ2-5, with a tentative D call TRBD1 (5 bases). CDR3 length: 12 amino acids. Germline V gene sequence: CDR1 SGHTA, CDR2 FQGNSA. V was clipped by 5 bases and J by 5 bases, with 9 bases between them. The CDR3 region is CASSKGVETQYF. In DNA, the CDR3 is TGTGCCAGCAGCAAAGGGGTGGAGACCCAGTACTTC.

This clonotype showed up many times. Written as DNA, the CDR3 is TGTGCCACCAGTGATGGTCGGCTCAACAATGAGCAGTTCTTC. Amino acid sequence: CATSDGRLNNEQFF. V and J are TRBV24-1 and TRBJ2-1; D gene ambiguous. The CDR3 runs 14 residues. CDR1 KGHDR and CDR2 SFDVKD come from the germline V gene. With 3 bases removed from V and 5 bases from J, the gap between germline ends came to 10 bases.

The chain links TRBV29-1 to TRBJ2-7; D uncertain. This CDR3 spans 13 amino acids. V gave up 2 bases and J gave up 1 base, with 9 bases separating them. CDR1 and CDR2 (germline): SQVTM, ANQGSEA. CDR3 region: CSVEYPNSYEQYF. The CDR3, as DNA: TGCAGCGTTGAATATCCGAATTCCTACGAGCAGTACTTC.

The gene calls are TRBV20-1 and TRBJ2-7; 7 bases map to TRBD2. The V gene end was trimmed by 0 bases and the J gene end by 3 bases; junction bases not matched to a gene: 5. The CDR3 has 14 amino acids. From germline, CDR1 is DFQATT and CDR2 SNEGSKA (reference sequence). The CDR3 loop reads CSARDGGRGYEQYF. The CDR3 coding sequence is TGCAGTGCTAGAGACGGCGGGAGAGGCTACGAGCAGTACTTC.

This clonotype was picked up one time. The V call is TRBV4-3, the J call TRBJ2-5; D is uncertain. This CDR3 is built from 13 residues. V was cut by 4 bases and J by 4 bases, with 10 bases left in between. The V gene's germline CDR1 is LGHNA and CDR2 YSLEER. The CDR3 reads CASSRGTRETQYF. DNA of the CDR3: TGCGCCAGCAGCCGCGGAACTCGAGAGACCCAGTACTTC.

This clonotype appeared many times. The rearrangement uses TRBV6-2 or TRBV6-3 and TRBJ1-5, with D uncertain. This CDR3 comprises 11 residues. Germline values: CDR1 MNHEY, CDR2 SVGEGT. Between the trimmed V and J ends, which lost 8 bases and 4 bases, there was a span of 6 bases. The CDR3 DNA is TGTGCCAGCGGGTTAAATCAGCCCCAGCATTTT. Translated: CASGLNQPQHF.

This chain links TRBV6-2 or TRBV6-3 with TRBJ1-5; TRBD1 matches at 9 bases. The germline gives CDR1 MNHEY, CDR2 SVGEGT. The V gene end was trimmed by 7 bases and the J gene end by 5 bases; junction bases not matched to a gene: 12. CDR3 size: 16 residues. This CDR3 is CASTMRPGQGHQPQHF. For the CDR3, the DNA is TGTGCCAGCACCATGCGGCCGGGACAGGGACATCAGCCCCAGCATTTT.

V gene TRBV20-1 combines with J gene TRBJ2-2; no firm D call. The CDR3 length is 14 residues. The germline V gene has CDR1 DFQATT and CDR2 SNEGSKA (reference sequence). V was trimmed by 0 bases and J by 1 base, leaving 6 bases between them. Written as DNA, the CDR3 is TGCAGTGCTAGAGATACGCAGAACACCGGGGAGCTGTTTTTT. It translates to CSARDTQNTGELFF.

This clonotype was seen a few times. The chain links TRBV4-1 to TRBJ1-1, with no clear D. CDR1 is MGHRA, CDR2 YSYEKL, per germline. V was pared by 4 bases and J by 1 base, with 13 bases between. This CDR3 is built from 15 residues. The CDR3 region is CASSLRHGQNTEAFF. As DNA, the CDR3 is TGCGCCAGCAGCCTCCGACACGGGCAGAACACTGAAGCTTTCTTT.

In its sample, this clonotype was seen a few times. The chain has TRBV29-1 and TRBJ1-2, with D perhaps TRBD1 (5 bases). Looked up from germline, CDR1 is SQVTM and CDR2 is ANQGSEA. The CDR3 covers 13 residues. V lost 1 base and J 4 bases, leaving 10 bases between the germline ends. Here the CDR3 DNA reads TGCAGCGTTGAAGGCAGGGACGGCTATGGCTACACCTTC. This encodes CSVEGRDGYGYTF.

In this sample, this clonotype turned up many times. This sequence joins TRBV11-2 and TRBJ1-1; D remains ambiguous. There are 12 residues in the CDR3. The ends were cut back, 5 bases at V and 11 bases at J, with 15 bases in the middle. Looked up from germline, CDR1 is SGHAT and CDR2 is FQNNGV. The CDR3 DNA reads as TGTGCCAGCAGCCCGAACGCCCATGTGGCTTTCTTT. It encodes CASSPNAHVAFF.

This clonotype has more than one count but fewer than ten. The genes are TRBV5-5 and TRBJ1-1, with D tentatively TRBD1 (6 bases). The CDR3 consists of 14 residues. V shed 5 bases and J shed 6 bases, with 17 bases lying between them. Germline V gives CDR1 SGHKS, CDR2 YYEKEE (reference sequence). Here the CDR3 DNA reads TGTGCCAGCAGGACCTTTCAGGGGAGTTCTGAAGCTTTCTTT. Protein sequence: CASRTFQGSSEAFF.

This clonotype was seen more than once but under ten times. The genes are TRBV3-1 and TRBJ2-2, with TRBD2 matching over 9 bases. The germline gives CDR1 LGHDT, CDR2 YNNKEL (reference sequence). This CDR3 is built from 15 residues. V was clipped by 3 bases and J by 7 bases; unmatched bases: 6. The CDR3, as DNA: TGTGCCAGCAGCCATTGGACTAGCGCCGTCGGGGAGCTGTTTTTT. This gives the protein CASSHWTSAVGELFF.

At least ten counts were recorded for this clonotype. The chain uses TRBV12-3 or TRBV12-4 and TRBJ2-7; 9 bases fit TRBD1. With V trimmed by 11 bases and J by 2 bases, 7 bases remained unmatched. There are 13 residues in the CDR3. Written as DNA, the CDR3 is TGTGCCCGCCGGGACAGGGCCCCCTACGAGCAGTACTTC. Translating it yields CARRDRAPYEQYF.

The DNA of the CDR3 is TGCAGTGCCCGGGGGATCGGGGAGTACGAGCAGTACTTC. Translating gives CSARGIGEYEQYF. This chain links TRBV20-1 with TRBJ2-7; D possibly corresponds to TRBD2 (6 bases). The CDR3 runs 13 residues. Trimming removed 6 bases from V and 4 bases from J, with 16 bases in between. Germline V gene data show CDR1 as DFQATT and CDR2 as SNEGSKA (reference sequence).

This chain joins TRBV7-9 and TRBJ1-2; 9 bases are a match to TRBD1. V shed 3 bases and J 8 bases; nucleotides not matched to a gene: 7. Germline V gene lookup returns CDR1 SEHNR and CDR2 FQNEAQ (reference sequence). CDR3 size: 14 residues. The CDR3 here is CASSFTGGAGGYTF. The CDR3 DNA is TGTGCCAGCAGCTTCACAGGGGGCGCGGGAGGCTACACCTTC.

This clonotype has only a few counts. The chain uses TRBV7-9 and TRBJ1-1; TRBD1 might be the D (6 bases). The V and J ends lost 3 bases and 12 bases respectively, with 17 bases between them. There are 13 residues in the CDR3. CDR1 and CDR2 from the germline V gene are SEHNR and FQNEAQ (reference sequence). The CDR3 sequence is CASSFSGGAGPFF. CDR3 nucleotide sequence: TGTGCCAGCAGCTTCTCGGGGGGCGCGGGGCCTTTCTTT.

In this sample, this clonotype turned up many times. This rearrangement joins TRBV12-3 or TRBV12-4 to TRBJ2-2; a possible D gene is TRBD2 (5 bases). The V end was cut by 6 bases, the J end by 5 bases, with 13 bases between. CDR3 length: 14 amino acids. CDR3 in amino acids: CASSRGSGTGELFF. The CDR3 nucleotides read TGTGCCAGCAGCCGTGGTTCGGGAACCGGGGAGCTGTTTTTT.

This clonotype was seen more than once but under ten times. The genes are TRBV6-5 and TRBJ2-1; 9 bases fit TRBD2. J was trimmed by 5 bases and V by 10 bases; bases with no gene match: 3. Per germline, CDR1 MNHEY and CDR2 SVGAGI. The CDR3 loop spans 12 amino acids. The CDR3 spells CATGLANNEQFF. The CDR3 coding sequence is TGTGCCACCGGACTAGCGAACAATGAGCAGTTCTTC.

This clonotype has ten or more counts. The rearrangement links TRBV4-3 to TRBJ2-7; 9 nucleotides line up with TRBD2. Per germline, CDR1 LGHNA and CDR2 YSLEER. The V segment lost 5 bases and the J segment 3 bases; nucleotides outside the gene matches: 8. This CDR3 spans 15 amino acids. CDR3 protein: CASSSLAGLSYEQYF. In DNA, the CDR3 is TGCGCCAGCAGCTCTCTAGCGGGATTGAGCTACGAGCAGTACTTC.

The table lists this clonotype with a few counts. The chain employs TRBV7-6 and TRBJ2-1, with 10 positions matching TRBD2. This CDR3 region has 15 residues. With 3 bases clipped from V and 10 bases from J, the junction kept 9 bases outside the gene matches. Looked up from germline, CDR1 is SGHVS and CDR2 is FNYEAQ. CDR3 sequence: CASSFSGRASGEQFF. The CDR3 bases are TGTGCCAGCAGCTTCAGCGGGAGGGCCTCCGGGGAGCAGTTCTTC.

This clonotype was picked up many times. The chain employs TRBV5-1 and TRBJ2-1, with D maybe TRBD2 (5 bases). V lost 2 bases and J lost 10, with 10 bases in between. This CDR3 region has 12 residues. Germline-derived CDR1 and CDR2 are SGHRS and YFSETQ. The CDR3 spells CASSFSADEQFF. DNA of the CDR3: TGCGCCAGCAGCTTTAGCGCGGACGAGCAGTTCTTC.

In DNA form, the CDR3 reads TGTGCCAGCACTCCCGGGACTGGCAATGAGCAGTTCTTC. This codes for CASTPGTGNEQFF. The chain links TRBV27 to TRBJ2-1, with D perhaps matching TRBD2 (6 bases). Trimming took 7 bases from V and 6 from J, leaving 13 bases between them. The CDR3 sequence is 13 residues long. The germline V gene encodes CDR1 MNHEY and CDR2 SMNVEV (reference sequence).

V usage is TRBV9 and J usage is TRBJ2-1; TRBD2 agrees at 13 bases. CDR1 and CDR2 from the germline V gene are SGDLS and YYNGEE. V lost 3 bases to trimming and J lost 0 bases; unmatched junction nucleotides: 3. The CDR3 is made up of 17 amino acids. CDR3: CASSGLAGGSSYNEQFF. The CDR3 coding sequence is TGTGCCAGCAGCGGACTAGCGGGGGGAAGCTCCTACAATGAGCAGTTCTTC.

This clonotype has just a few counts. V usage is TRBV11-2 and J usage is TRBJ1-1; 8 bases align to TRBD1. This CDR3 is 11 amino acids long. Trimming at V came to 3 bases and at J to 12 bases, leaving 3 bases not matched to a gene. Germline CDR1 reads SGHAT; CDR2 reads FQNNGV. CDR3 sequence: CASSLGQETFF. CDR3 nucleotides: TGTGCCAGCAGCTTGGGACAGGAGACTTTCTTT. Based on the CDR3 plus reference TRBV11-2 and TRBJ1-1, the full variable domain is EAGVAQSPRYKIIEKRQSVAFWCNPISGHATLYWYQQILGQGPKLLIQFQNNGVVDDSQLPKDRFSAERLKGVDSTLKIQPAKLEDSAVYLCASSLGQETFFGQGTRLTVV.

The chain joins TRBV19 to TRBJ2-1; D unresolved. Germline V CDR1 and CDR2: LNHDA, SQIVND (reference sequence). The CDR3 is 11 residues long. V lost 9 bases and J lost 9, with 12 bases in between. This CDR3 is CASSGQFEQFF. CDR3 bases: TGTGCCAGCTCGGGCCAGTTTGAGCAGTTCTTC.

This sequence joins TRBV23-1 and TRBJ1-1; D gene ambiguous. TRBV23-1 is reported as an ORF; its role is uncertain. This CDR3 is 13 amino acids long. V lost 2 bases and J lost 3, with 7 bases in between. Here the CDR3 DNA reads TGCGCCAGCAGTCAACAAGCGGACACTGAAGCTTTCTTT. This gives the protein CASSQQADTEAFF.